This T cell receptor (beta chain) emerged from a study of CD8+ T cells in alopecia areata. General study points: Sequences from scalp samples also cover resident alphabeta T cells of normal skin.

Trimming removed 6 bases at V and 0 bases at J, with 11 bases between. The germline V gene has CDR1 SQVTM and CDR2 ANQGSEA. The CDR3 runs to 13 residues. In regard to this clone: The target antigen is unknown. Other DNA sequences from this sample encode an identical CDR3 as well.

Extracted from the samples, RNA was reverse transcribed into cDNA to serve as the sequencing template. Some clones are missing from TCRdb's copy, which holds only in-frame ones; the method was immunoSEQ multiplex PCR. This sample has approximately 150,000 clones, with around 64% found just once. Sequencing was performed on CD8+ T cells sorted from blood, taken at week 0. The clonotype was recovered from a human donor with alopecia areata. The chain uses TRBV29-1 and TRBJ1-1; a weak D match, TRBD1 (6 bases). In DNA, the CDR3 is TGCAGCGTACCGACAGGAATGAACACTGAAGCTTTCTTT. It is translated as CSVPTGMNTEAFF.